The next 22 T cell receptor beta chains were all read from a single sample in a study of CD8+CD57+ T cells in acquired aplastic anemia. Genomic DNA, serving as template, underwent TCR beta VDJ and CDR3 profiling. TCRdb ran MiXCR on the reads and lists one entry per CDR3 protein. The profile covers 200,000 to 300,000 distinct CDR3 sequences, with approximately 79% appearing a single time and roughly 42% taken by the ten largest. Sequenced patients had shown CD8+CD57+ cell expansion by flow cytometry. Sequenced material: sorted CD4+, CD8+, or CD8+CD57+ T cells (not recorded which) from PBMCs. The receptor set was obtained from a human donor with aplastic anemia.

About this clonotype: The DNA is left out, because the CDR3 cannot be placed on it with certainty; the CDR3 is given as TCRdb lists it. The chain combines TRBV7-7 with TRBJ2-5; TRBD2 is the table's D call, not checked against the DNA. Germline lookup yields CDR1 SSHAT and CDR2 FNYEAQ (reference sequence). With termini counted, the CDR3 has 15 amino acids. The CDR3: CAGLGRAKTQYFGYF.

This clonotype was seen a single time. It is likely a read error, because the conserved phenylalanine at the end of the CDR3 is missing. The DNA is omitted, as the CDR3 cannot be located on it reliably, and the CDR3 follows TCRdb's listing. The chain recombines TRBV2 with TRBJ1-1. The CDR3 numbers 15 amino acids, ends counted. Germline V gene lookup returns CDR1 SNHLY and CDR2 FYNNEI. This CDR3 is CASSATSFYNEQFFV.

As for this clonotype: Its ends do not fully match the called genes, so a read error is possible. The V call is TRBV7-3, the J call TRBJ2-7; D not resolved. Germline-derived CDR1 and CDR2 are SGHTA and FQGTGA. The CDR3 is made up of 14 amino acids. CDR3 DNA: TGTGCCAGCAGCTTAACGGGAAGCTCCGACGAGCAGTACTTC. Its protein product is CASSLTGSSDEQYF.

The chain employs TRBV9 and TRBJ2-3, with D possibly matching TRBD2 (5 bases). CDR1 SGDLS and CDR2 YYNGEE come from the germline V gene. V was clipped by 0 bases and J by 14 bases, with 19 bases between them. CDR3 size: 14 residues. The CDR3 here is CASSVGGESDTTYF. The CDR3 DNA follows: TGTGCCAGCAGCGTAGGGGGAGAGAGCGATACGACGTATTTT.

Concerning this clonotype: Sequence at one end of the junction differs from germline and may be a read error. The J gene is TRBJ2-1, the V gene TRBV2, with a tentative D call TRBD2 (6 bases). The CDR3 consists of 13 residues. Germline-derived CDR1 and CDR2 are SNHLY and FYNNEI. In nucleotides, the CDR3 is TGTGCCAGCAGTGTTGGGGGGATCAATGAGCAGTCCTTC. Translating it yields CASSVGGINEQSF.

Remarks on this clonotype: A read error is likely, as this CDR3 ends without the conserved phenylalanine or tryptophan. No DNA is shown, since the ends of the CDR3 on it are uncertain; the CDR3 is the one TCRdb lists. CDR3: CASSSAGWTKYT. The rearrangement uses TRBV7-2 and TRBJ2-7; the table's D call of TRBD2 was not tested on the DNA. CDR1 is SGHTA and CDR2 is FQGNSA in the germline V gene. The CDR3 spans 12 residues, counting both ends.

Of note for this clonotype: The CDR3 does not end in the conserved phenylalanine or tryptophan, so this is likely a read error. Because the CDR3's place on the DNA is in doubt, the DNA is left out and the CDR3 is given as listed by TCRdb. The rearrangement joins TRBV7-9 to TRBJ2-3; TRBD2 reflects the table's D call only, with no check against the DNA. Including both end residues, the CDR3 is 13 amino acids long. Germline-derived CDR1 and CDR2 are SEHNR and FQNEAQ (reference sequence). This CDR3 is CASRVQGSGGRDD.

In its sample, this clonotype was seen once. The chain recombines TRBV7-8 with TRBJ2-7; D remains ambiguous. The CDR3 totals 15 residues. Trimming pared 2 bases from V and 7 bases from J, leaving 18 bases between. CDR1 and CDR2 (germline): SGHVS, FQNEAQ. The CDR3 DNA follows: TGTGCCAGCAGCTTACCAGAACGTCCAGTTAAGGAGCAGTACTTC. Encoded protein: CASSLPERPVKEQYF.

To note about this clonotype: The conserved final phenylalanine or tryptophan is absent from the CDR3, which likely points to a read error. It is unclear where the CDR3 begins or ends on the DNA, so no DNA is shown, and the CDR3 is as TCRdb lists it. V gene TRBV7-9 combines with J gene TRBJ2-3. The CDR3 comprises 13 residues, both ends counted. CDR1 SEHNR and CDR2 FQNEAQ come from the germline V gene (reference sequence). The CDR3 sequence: CSSSYGRTGTRYV.

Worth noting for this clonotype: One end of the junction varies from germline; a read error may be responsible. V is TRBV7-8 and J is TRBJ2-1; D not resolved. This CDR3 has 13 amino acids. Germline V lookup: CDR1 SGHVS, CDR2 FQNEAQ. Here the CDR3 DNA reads TGTGCCAGCAGCTTAGCGGGAAGCCCCGAGAAGCAGTTC. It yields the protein CASSLAGSPEKQF.

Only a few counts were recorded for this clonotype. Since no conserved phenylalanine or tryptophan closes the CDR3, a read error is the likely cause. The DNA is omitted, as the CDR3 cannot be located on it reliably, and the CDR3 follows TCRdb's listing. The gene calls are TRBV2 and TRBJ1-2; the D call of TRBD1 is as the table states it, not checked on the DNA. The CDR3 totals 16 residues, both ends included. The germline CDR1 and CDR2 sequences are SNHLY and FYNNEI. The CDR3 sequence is CASSGVGGANTEAFFG.

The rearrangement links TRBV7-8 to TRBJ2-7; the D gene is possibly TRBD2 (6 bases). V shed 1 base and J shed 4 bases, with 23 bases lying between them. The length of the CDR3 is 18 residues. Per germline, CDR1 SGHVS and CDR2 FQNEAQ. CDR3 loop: CASSLEGGAATQYYEQYV. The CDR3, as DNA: TGTGCCAGCAGCTTAGAGGGAGGTGCCGCTACGCAGTATTACGAGCAGTACGTC.

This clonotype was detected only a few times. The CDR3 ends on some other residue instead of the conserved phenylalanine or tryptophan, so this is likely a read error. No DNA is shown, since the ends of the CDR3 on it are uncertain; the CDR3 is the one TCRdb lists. CDR3 region: CASSFGRSGGRDE. The V gene is TRBV7-9, the J gene TRBJ2-3; the D call in the table, TRBD1, was not verified against the DNA. CDR1 and CDR2 (germline): SEHNR, FQNEAQ (reference sequence). A total of 13 residues make up the CDR3, ends included.

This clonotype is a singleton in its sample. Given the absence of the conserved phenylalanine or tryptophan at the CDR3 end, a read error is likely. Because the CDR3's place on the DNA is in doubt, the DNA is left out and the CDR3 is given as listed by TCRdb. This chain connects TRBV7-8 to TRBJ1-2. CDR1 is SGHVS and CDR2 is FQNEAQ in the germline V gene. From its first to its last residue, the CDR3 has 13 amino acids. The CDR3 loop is CASSLAAGPDTTY.

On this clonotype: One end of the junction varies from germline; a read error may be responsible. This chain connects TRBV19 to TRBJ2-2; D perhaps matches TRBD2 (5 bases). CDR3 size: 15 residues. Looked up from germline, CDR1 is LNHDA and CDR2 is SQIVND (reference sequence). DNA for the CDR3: TGTGCCAGTAGTAGTGCAGCCGGGAACACCGGTGAGCTGTTCTTT. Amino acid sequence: CASSSAAGNTGELFF.

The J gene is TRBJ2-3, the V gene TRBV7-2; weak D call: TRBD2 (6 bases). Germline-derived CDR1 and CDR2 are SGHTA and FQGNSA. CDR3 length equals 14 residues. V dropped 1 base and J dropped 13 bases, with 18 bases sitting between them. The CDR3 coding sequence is TGTGCCAGCAGCTTAGGGGGAGGAGGTGGTACCAAGTATTTT. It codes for CASSLGGGGGTKYF.

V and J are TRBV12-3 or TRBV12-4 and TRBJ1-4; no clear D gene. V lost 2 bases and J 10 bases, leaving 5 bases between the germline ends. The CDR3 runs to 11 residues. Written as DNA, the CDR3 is TGTGCCAGCAGTTTATATGGAAAACTGTTTTTT. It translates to CASSLYGKLFF.

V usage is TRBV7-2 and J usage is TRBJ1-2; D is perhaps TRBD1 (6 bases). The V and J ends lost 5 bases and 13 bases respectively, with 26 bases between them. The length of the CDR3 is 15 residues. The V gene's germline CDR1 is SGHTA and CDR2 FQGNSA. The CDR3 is CASSLTGAADYGSTF. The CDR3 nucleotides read TGTGCCAGCAGCCTGACGGGGGCTGCCGACTATGGCAGCACCTTC.

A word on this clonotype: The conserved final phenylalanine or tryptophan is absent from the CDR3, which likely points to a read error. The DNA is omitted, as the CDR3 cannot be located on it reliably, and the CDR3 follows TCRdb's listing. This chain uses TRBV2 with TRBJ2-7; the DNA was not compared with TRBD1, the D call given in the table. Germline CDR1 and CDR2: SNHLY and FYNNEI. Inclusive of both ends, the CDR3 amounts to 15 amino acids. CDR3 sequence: CASGGGGTDTQNYCP.

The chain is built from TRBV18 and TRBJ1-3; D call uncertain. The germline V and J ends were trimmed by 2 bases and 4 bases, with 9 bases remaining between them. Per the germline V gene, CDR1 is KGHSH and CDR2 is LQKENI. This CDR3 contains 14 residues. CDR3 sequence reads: CASSPSGQGNTIYF. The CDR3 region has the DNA TGTGCCAGCTCACCATCAGGTCAGGGAAACACCATATATTTT. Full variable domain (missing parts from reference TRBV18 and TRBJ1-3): NAGVMQNPRHLVRRRGQEARLRCSPMKGHSHVYWYRQLPEEGLKFMVYLQKENIIDESGMPKERFSAEFPKEGPSILRIQQVVRGDSAAYFCASSPSGQGNTIYFGEGSWLTVV.

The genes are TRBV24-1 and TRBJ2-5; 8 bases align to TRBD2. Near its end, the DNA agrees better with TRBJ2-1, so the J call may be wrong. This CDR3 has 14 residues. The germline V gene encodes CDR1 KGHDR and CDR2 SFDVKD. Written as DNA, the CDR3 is TGTGCCACCGGCACAGGCAGCGAGCGGGAGACCCAGTTCTTC. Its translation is CATGTGSERETQFF.

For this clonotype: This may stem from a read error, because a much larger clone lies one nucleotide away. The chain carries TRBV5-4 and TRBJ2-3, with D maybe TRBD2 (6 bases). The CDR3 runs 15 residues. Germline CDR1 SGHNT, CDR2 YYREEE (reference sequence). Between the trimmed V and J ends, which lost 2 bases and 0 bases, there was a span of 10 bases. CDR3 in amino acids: CASSFTSQSTDTQYF. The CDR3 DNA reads TGTGCCAGCAGCTTTACTAGCCAGAGCACAGATACGCAGTATTTT.